The 26 T cell receptor beta chains reported below all come from one sample, sequenced in a study of T cells in Graves' hyperthyroidism and ophthalmopathy. Amplification yielded TCR beta CDR3 regions, with RNA transcripts as the source. The primer set for the first-round RT-PCR of the TCR CDR3 was HTBI. In TCRdb, the multiplex PCR reads were re-called with MiXCR into one record per CDR3 protein. The sample gives fewer than 600,000 distinct CDR3 sequences, approximately 15% of which show up once; less than 20% is in the top ten. Sample: blood. Every receptor here comes from a woman aged 18-29 years with Graves' hyperthyroidism.

This clonotype has at least ten counts. This chain links TRBV5-1 with TRBJ1-2; D uncertain. Germline V gene lookup returns CDR1 SGHRS and CDR2 YFSETQ. This CDR3 has 12 residues. Trimming took 0 bases from V and 3 from J, leaving 3 bases between them. The CDR3 DNA is TGCGCCAGCAGCTTGGGGTACTATGGCTACACCTTC. Translating it yields CASSLGYYGYTF.

This clonotype was detected many times. V gene TRBV20-1 combines with J gene TRBJ2-1, with TRBD2 matching 7 bases. The CDR3 length is 13 residues. V trimming: 8 bases; J trimming: 2 bases; junction bases outside the gene matches: 6. Germline CDR1 and CDR2: DFQATT and SNEGSKA (reference sequence). The CDR3 loop is CSTAGVAYNEQFF. The CDR3, as DNA: TGCAGTACCGCGGGAGTGGCCTACAATGAGCAGTTCTTC.

V and J are TRBV6-5 and TRBJ1-6; a weak D match, TRBD1 (6 bases). The CDR3 is 14 residues long. Germline V gene data show CDR1 as MNHEY and CDR2 as SVGAGI. V was pared by 6 bases and J by 6 bases, with 12 bases between. CDR3 residues: CASSLGGFNSPLHF. CDR3 DNA: TGTGCCAGCAGCTTAGGGGGGTTTAATTCACCCCTCCACTTT.

V usage is TRBV30 and J usage is TRBJ2-2, with no clear D. V was cut by 1 base and J by 6 bases, with 6 bases left in between. Germline V lookup: CDR1 GTSNPN, CDR2 SVGIG (reference sequence). The CDR3 runs to 12 residues. The CDR3 DNA reads as TGTGCCTGGAGTGGGGCAGCCGGGGAGCTGTTTTTT. Its protein is CAWSGAAGELFF.

This clonotype occurred a few times. This sequence joins TRBV12-3 or TRBV12-4 and TRBJ2-1, with D perhaps assigned TRBD1 or TRBD2 (5 bases each). This CDR3 contains 15 residues. Trimming removed 6 bases at V and 7 bases at J, with 19 bases between. The CDR3 sequence: CASRTGTSNENEQFF. The CDR3 region has the DNA TGTGCCAGCAGAACCGGGACCAGCAACGAGAATGAGCAGTTCTTC.

This clonotype has ten or more counts. J is TRBJ1-3 and V is TRBV3-1; D is uncertain. Germline V gene sequence: CDR1 LGHDT, CDR2 YNNKEL (reference sequence). The CDR3 has 16 residues. V was shortened by 3 bases and J by 0 bases, with 12 bases between the two germline ends. The CDR3 region has the DNA TGTGCCAGCAGCCACCACCGGACTTACTCTGGAAACACCATATATTTT. It is translated as CASSHHRTYSGNTIYF. Using reference TRBV3-1 and TRBJ1-3 for the parts outside the CDR3, the full variable domain is DTAVSQTPKYLVTQMGNDKSIKCEQNLGHDTMYWYKQDSKKFLKIMFSYNNKELIINETVPNRFSPKSPDKAHLNLHINSLELGDSAVYFCASSHHRTYSGNTIYFGEGSWLTVV.

This clonotype was found a few times. The chain recombines TRBV15 with TRBJ2-1; no firm D call. CDR3 length: 14 amino acids. V was pared by 0 bases and J by 9 bases, with 12 bases between. Per germline, CDR1 LNHNV and CDR2 YYDKDF (reference sequence). The CDR3 DNA sequence: TGTGCCACCAGCAGAGATCTCTTCTATGGTGAGCAGTTCTTC. This sequence encodes CATSRDLFYGEQFF.

Concerning this clonotype itself: Since a much larger clone is just one base distant, this may be a read error. This sequence joins TRBV12-3 or TRBV12-4 and TRBJ2-1; D might be TRBD1 (5 bases). The end of the DNA aligns better with TRBJ2-7, so the J call may be wrong. The CDR3 is 14 amino acids. CDR3 sequence reads: CATHMSAKGNEQYF. CDR3 nucleotides: TGTGCCACCCACATGAGCGCTAAGGGGAATGAGCAGTACTTC.

This clonotype appeared many times. This chain uses TRBV7-3 with TRBJ2-1, with a tentative D call TRBD2 (5 bases). The germline gives CDR1 SGHTA, CDR2 FQGTGA. Trimming took off 0 bases at V and 2 bases at J, with 8 bases between the two ends. The CDR3 totals 15 residues. The CDR3 sequence: CASSLTREAYNEQFF. DNA for the CDR3: TGTGCCAGCAGCTTAACTCGGGAAGCCTACAATGAGCAGTTCTTC. Complete variable domain (other parts from reference TRBV7-3 and TRBJ2-1): GAGVSQTPSNKVTEKGKYVELRCDPISGHTALYWYRQSLGQGPEFLIYFQGTGAADDSGLPNDRFFAVRPEGSVSTLKIQRTERGDSAVYLCASSLTREAYNEQFFGPGTRLTVL.

The chain has TRBV15 and TRBJ1-4; 7 positions agree with TRBD1. CDR1 is LNHNV, CDR2 YYDKDF, per germline (reference sequence). The CDR3 spans 16 residues. Trimming at V came to 1 base and at J to 4 bases, leaving 6 bases not matched to a gene. CDR3 nucleotide sequence: TGTGCCACCAGCAGAGGAGGGGGCAGCAATAATGAAAAACTGTTTTTT. Its translation is CATSRGGGSNNEKLFF.

There are many counts of this clonotype. V gene TRBV5-5 combines with J gene TRBJ1-1; the D is unclear. The V and J ends lost 1 base and 0 bases respectively, with 13 bases between them. Germline values: CDR1 SGHKS, CDR2 YYEKEE (reference sequence). This CDR3 spans 16 amino acids. CDR3 nucleotides: TGTGCCAGCAGCTTGAGGGCAGACCGCATGAACACTGAAGCTTTCTTT. Translation: CASSLRADRMNTEAFF.

The chain uses TRBV6-4 and TRBJ2-3; 10 bases fit TRBD2. This CDR3 is 16 amino acids long. The V segment lost 5 bases and the J segment 0 bases; nucleotides outside the gene matches: 5. Germline assignment: CDR1 MRHNA and CDR2 SNTAGT. The CDR3 nucleotides read TGTGCCAGCAGTTGGGAGACTAGCGGGAGCACAGATACGCAGTATTTT. It is translated as CASSWETSGSTDTQYF.

The chain employs TRBV6-2 or TRBV6-3 and TRBJ2-7, with 13 bases that match TRBD2. J gave up 7 bases and V 8 bases, and 5 bases lay outside the gene matches. In germline, CDR1 is MNHEY, CDR2 SVGEGT. CDR3 size: 13 residues. The chain's CDR3 is CASELGLAGEQYV. The DNA of the CDR3 is TGTGCCAGCGAATTGGGACTAGCGGGAGAGCAGTACGTC.

Many counts were recorded for this clonotype. The V call is TRBV20-1, the J call TRBJ2-3; 7 nucleotides match TRBD2. The length of the CDR3 is 15 residues. CDR1 and CDR2 from the germline V gene are DFQATT and SNEGSKA (reference sequence). The ends lost 1 base at V and 0 bases at J; junction bases unmatched: 4. The CDR3 reads CSARAASGSTDTQYF. The CDR3 nucleotides read TGCAGTGCTAGAGCGGCTAGCGGTAGCACAGATACGCAGTATTTT.

This clonotype was detected ten times or more. In nucleotides, the CDR3 is TGTGCCAGTAGTATTACAGGGTATCGTGAAGCTTTCTTT. Protein product: CASSITGYREAFF. The chain recombines TRBV19 with TRBJ1-1, with D perhaps TRBD1 (6 bases). Germline lookup yields CDR1 LNHDA and CDR2 SQIVND (reference sequence). The ends were cut back, 3 bases at V and 7 bases at J, with 12 bases in the middle. The CDR3 consists of 13 residues. The full variable domain, in which reference TRBV19 and TRBJ1-1 provide the parts outside the CDR3, is DGGITQSPKYLFRKEGQNVTLSCEQNLNHDAMYWYRQDPGQGLRLIYYSQIVNDFQKGDIAEGYSVSREKKESFPLTVTSAQKNPTAFYLCASSITGYREAFFGQGTRLTVV.

With respect to this clonotype: The junction departs from germline at one end; a sequencing error may be responsible. The chain has TRBV19 and TRBJ1-4; perhaps TRBD1 as D (6 bases). The CDR3 consists of 15 residues. CDR1 is LNHDA and CDR2 is SQIVND in the germline V gene (reference sequence). The CDR3, as DNA: TGTGCCAGCCTCCCGGGGGGGGCGACTAATGAAAAACTGTGTTTT. It is translated as CASLPGGATNEKLCF.

This clonotype was detected ten times or more. The chain carries TRBV3-1 and TRBJ2-7; D is unclear. The CDR3 spans 13 residues. The germline V gene encodes CDR1 LGHDT and CDR2 YNNKEL (reference sequence). Trimming took off 4 bases at V and 4 bases at J, with 11 bases between the two ends. Written as DNA, the CDR3 is TGTGCCAGCAGCCCCCGAATCGCTTACGAGCAGTACTTC. It specifies CASSPRIAYEQYF.

This chain links TRBV20-1 with TRBJ2-1; TRBD2 aligns across 9 bases. V was clipped by 7 bases and J by 7 bases; unmatched bases: 11. Germline V gene sequence: CDR1 DFQATT, CDR2 SNEGSKA (reference sequence). The CDR3 has 14 residues. CDR3 sequence reads: CSERRREGLNEQFF. CDR3 in DNA: TGCAGTGAGCGGCGGCGGGAGGGCCTTAATGAGCAGTTCTTC.

This clonotype was recorded once. This chain connects TRBV4-1 to TRBJ1-2; a weak D match, TRBD1 (5 bases). V dropped 7 bases and J dropped 2 bases, with 17 bases sitting between them. CDR3 length: 15 residues. CDR1 is MGHRA and CDR2 is YSYEKL in the germline V gene. CDR3 nucleotides: TGCGCCAGCAAACCGACCAGGGAGGTAAACTATGGCTACACCTTC. Protein sequence: CASKPTREVNYGYTF.

V usage is TRBV9 and J usage is TRBJ1-4; D not certain. CDR1 SGDLS and CDR2 YYNGEE come from the germline V gene. CDR3 size: 16 residues. The V and J ends lost 3 bases and 5 bases respectively, with 17 bases between them. The CDR3 here is CASSAEDFVSNEKLFF. The CDR3 DNA sequence: TGTGCCAGCAGCGCAGAAGATTTTGTTTCGAATGAAAAACTGTTTTTT.

As concerns this clonotype: A read error may account for a junction end that differs from germline. The rearrangement links TRBV25-1 to TRBJ2-2; TRBD2 aligns across 10 bases. CDR3 size: 16 residues. Germline assignment: CDR1 MGHDK and CDR2 SYGVNS. This CDR3 is CASSGTSGVGTGGLFF. CDR3 sequence (DNA): TGTGCCAGCAGTGGGACTAGCGGCGTCGGCACCGGGGGGCTGTTTTTT.

This clonotype was seen at least ten times. The CDR3 coding sequence is TGTGCCAGTAGTATGGACCCCGGCGACACTGAAGCTTTCTTT. Its protein is CASSMDPGDTEAFF. V and J are TRBV19 and TRBJ1-1; D unresolved. The CDR3 consists of 14 residues. Germline V CDR1 and CDR2: LNHDA, SQIVND (reference sequence). Deletions cut 3 bases from V and 3 bases from J, with 11 bases between.

The sample holds a few counts of this clonotype. This chain links TRBV7-2 with TRBJ2-2; D tentatively fits TRBD1 or TRBD2 (5 bases each). Germline V gene sequence: CDR1 SGHTA, CDR2 FQGNSA. This CDR3 comprises 15 residues. Deletions cut 4 bases from V and 6 bases from J, with 15 bases between. DNA of the CDR3: TGTGCCAGCAGCTCAAGAGGGGCTCCTGCCGGGGAGCTGTTTTTT. This gives the protein CASSSRGAPAGELFF.

This clonotype was counted ten times or more. The gene calls are TRBV11-2 and TRBJ2-1; TRBD2 matches 9 bases. J gave up 8 bases and V 3 bases, and 8 bases lay outside the gene matches. Germline values: CDR1 SGHAT, CDR2 FQNNGV. The CDR3 consists of 15 residues. The DNA for the CDR3 is TGTGCCAGCAGCTTCGAGAGCGGGAGGAGGGATGAGCAGTTCTTC. Translated: CASSFESGRRDEQFF.

V usage is TRBV5-1 and J usage is TRBJ2-2; D call uncertain. Trimming removed 3 bases at V and 4 bases at J, with 16 bases between. CDR3 length: 16 amino acids. Germline CDR1 is SGHRS and CDR2 is YFSETQ. The CDR3 loop is CASSSPAQPSTGELFF. The CDR3 DNA is TGCGCCAGCAGCTCCCCGGCACAACCCTCCACCGGGGAGCTGTTTTTT.

This clonotype was seen repeatedly, ten times or more. The chain carries TRBV13 and TRBJ2-7; 8 bases fit TRBD1. J lost 6 bases, V lost 6 bases, and 4 bases had no gene match. Per the germline V gene, CDR1 is PRHDT and CDR2 is FYEKMQ (reference sequence). This CDR3 is 12 amino acids long. In DNA, the CDR3 is TGTGCCAGCAGTCTTACAGGGGGCGAGCAGTACTTC. Translating it yields CASSLTGGEQYF.